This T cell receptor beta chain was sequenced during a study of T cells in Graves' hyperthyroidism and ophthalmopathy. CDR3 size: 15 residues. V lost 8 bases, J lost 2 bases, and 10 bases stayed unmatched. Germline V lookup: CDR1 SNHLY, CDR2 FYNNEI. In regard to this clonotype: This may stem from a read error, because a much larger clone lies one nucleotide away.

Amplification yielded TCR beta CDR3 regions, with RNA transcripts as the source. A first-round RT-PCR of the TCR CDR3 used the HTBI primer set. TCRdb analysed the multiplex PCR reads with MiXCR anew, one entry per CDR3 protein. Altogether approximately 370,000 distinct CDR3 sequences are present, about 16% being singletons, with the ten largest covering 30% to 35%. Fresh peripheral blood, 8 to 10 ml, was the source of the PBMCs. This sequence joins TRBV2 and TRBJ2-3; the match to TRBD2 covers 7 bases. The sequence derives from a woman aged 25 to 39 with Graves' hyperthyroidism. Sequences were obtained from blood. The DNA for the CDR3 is TGTGCCAGCGCCGTCTTGGCGGGAGACACAGATACGCAGTATTTT. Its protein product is CASAVLAGDTDTQYF.